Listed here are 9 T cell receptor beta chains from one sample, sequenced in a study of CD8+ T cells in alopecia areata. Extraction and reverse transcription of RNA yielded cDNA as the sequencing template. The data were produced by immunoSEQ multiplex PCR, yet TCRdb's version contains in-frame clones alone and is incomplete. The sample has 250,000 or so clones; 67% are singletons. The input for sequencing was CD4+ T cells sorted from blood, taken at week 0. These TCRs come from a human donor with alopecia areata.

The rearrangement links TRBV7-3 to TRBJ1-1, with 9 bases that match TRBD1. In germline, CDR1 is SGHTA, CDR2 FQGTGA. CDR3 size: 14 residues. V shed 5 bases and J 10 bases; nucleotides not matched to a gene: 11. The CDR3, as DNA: TGTGCCAGCAGCACCGGGACAGGGACTTCGGCAGCTTTCTTT. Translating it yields CASSTGTGTSAAFF.

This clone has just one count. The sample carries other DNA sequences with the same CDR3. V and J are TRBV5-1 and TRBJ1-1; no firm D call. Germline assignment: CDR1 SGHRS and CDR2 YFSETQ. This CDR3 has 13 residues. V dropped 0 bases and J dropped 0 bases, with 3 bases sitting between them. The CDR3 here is CASSLGVNTEAFF. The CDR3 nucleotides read TGCGCCAGCAGCTTGGGGGTGAACACTGAAGCTTTCTTT.

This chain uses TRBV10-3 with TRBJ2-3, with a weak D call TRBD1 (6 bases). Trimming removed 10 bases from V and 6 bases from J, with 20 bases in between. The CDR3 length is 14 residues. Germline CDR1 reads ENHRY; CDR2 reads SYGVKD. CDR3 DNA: TGTGCCACCCGGGACACCAAGTCTGCGGATACGCAGTATTTT. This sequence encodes CATRDTKSADTQYF.

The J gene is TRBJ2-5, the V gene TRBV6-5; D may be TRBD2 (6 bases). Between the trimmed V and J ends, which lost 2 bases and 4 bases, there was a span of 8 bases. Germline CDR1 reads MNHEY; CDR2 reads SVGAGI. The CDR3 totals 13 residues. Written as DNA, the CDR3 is TGTGCCAGCAGTTACGGGGGGACAGAGACCCAGTACTTC. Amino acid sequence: CASSYGGTETQYF.

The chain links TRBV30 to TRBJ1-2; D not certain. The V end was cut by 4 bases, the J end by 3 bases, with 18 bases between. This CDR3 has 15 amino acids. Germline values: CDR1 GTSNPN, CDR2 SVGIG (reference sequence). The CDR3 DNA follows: TGTGCCTGGAATATAATAGGGCGTACCGACTATGGCTACACCTTC. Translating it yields CAWNIIGRTDYGYTF.

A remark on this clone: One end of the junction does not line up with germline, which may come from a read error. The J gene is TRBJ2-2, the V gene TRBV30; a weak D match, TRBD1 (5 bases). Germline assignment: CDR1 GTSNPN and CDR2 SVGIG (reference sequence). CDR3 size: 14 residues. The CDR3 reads CAWSAGLATRELFF. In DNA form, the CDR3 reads TGTGCCTGGAGCGCAGGGTTAGCCACCCGGGAGCTGTTTTTT.

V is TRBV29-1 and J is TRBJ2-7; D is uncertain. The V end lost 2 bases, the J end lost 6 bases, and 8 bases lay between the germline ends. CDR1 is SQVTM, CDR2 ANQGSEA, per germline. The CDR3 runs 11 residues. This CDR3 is CSVEFAGEQYF. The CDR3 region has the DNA TGCAGCGTTGAATTCGCCGGCGAGCAGTACTTC.

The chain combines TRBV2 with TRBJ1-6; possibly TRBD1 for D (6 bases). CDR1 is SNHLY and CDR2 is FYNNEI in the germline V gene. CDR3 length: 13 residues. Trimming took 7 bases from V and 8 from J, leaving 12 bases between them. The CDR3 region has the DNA TGTGCCAGCACGGGACAACGGGATTCACCCCTCCACTTT. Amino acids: CASTGQRDSPLHF.

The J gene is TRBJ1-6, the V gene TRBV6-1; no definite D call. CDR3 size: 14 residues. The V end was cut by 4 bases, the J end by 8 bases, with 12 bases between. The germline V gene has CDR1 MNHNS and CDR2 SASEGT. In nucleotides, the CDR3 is TGTGCCAGCAGTGTCCGGCCCGAGGATTCACCCCTCCACTTT. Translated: CASSVRPEDSPLHF.